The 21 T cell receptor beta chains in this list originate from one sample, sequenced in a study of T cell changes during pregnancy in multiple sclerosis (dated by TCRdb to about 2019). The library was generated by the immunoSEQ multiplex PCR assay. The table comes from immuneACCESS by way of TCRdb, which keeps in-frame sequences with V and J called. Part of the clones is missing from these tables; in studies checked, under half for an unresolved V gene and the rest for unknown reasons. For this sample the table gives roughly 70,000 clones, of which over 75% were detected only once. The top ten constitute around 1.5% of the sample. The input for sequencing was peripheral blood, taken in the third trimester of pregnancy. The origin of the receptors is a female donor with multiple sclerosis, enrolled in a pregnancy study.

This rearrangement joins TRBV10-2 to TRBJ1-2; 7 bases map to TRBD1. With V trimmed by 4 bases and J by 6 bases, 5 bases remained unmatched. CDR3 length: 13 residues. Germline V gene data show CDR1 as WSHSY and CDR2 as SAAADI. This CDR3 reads CASSGLTGNGYTF. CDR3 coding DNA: TGCGCCAGCAGTGGTTTGACAGGGAATGGCTACACCTTC.

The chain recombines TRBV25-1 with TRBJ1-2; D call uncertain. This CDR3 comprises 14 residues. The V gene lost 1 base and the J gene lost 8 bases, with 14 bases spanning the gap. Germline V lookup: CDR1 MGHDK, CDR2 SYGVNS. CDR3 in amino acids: CASSESVSGLGYTF. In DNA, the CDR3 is TGTGCCAGCAGTGAATCTGTAAGCGGTTTAGGCTACACCTTC.

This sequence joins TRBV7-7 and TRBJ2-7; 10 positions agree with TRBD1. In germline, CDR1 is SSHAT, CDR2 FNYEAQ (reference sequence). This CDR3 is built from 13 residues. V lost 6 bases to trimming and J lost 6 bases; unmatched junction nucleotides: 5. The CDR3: CASSWTGGGEQYF. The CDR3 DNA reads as TGTGCCAGCAGTTGGACAGGGGGAGGCGAGCAGTACTTC.

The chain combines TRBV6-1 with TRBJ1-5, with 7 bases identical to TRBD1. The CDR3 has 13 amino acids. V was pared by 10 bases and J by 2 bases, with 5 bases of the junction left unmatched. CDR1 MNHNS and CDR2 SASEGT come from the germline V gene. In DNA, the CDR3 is TGTGCCACCCGGGACAGCGGCAATCAGCCCCAGCATTTT. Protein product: CATRDSGNQPQHF.

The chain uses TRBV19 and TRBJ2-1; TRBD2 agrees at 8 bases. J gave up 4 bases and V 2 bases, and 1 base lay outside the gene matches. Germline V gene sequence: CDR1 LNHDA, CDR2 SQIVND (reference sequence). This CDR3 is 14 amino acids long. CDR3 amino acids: CASSISGSYNEQFF. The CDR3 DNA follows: TGTGCCAGTAGTATAAGCGGGAGTTACAATGAGCAGTTCTTC.

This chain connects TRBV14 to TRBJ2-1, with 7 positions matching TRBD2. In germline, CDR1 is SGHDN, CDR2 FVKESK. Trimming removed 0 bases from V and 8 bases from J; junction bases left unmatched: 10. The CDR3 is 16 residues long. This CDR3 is CASSQDSVRGSYEQFF. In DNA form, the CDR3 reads TGTGCCAGCAGCCAAGATTCAGTGCGGGGGAGCTATGAGCAGTTCTTC.

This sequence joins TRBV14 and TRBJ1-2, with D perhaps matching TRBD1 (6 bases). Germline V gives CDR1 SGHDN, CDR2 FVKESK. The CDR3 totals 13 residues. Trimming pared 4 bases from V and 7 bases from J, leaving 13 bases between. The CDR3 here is CASSPRPGAGYTF. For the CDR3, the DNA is TGTGCCAGCAGCCCACGCCCAGGGGCTGGCTACACCTTC.

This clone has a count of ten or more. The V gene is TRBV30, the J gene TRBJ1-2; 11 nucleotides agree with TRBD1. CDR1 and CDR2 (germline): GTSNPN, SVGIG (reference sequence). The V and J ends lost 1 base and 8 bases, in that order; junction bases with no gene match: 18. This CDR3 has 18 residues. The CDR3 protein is CAWSATIYRADRGHGYTF. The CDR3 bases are TGTGCCTGGAGTGCAACTATATACAGGGCGGACAGGGGGCACGGCTACACCTTC.

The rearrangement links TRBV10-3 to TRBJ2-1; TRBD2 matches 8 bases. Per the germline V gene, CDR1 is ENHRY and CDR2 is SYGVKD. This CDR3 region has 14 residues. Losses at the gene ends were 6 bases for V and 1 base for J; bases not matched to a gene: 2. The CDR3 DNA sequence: TGTGCCATCAGGAAGCGGGGGTCCTACAATGAGCAGTTCTTC. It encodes CAIRKRGSYNEQFF.

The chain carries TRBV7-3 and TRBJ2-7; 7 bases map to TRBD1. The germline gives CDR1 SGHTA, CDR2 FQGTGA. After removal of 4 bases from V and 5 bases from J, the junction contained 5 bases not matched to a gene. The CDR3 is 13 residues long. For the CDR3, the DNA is TGTGCCAGCAGCTCGTTTACAGGGGACGAGCAGTACTTC. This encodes CASSSFTGDEQYF.

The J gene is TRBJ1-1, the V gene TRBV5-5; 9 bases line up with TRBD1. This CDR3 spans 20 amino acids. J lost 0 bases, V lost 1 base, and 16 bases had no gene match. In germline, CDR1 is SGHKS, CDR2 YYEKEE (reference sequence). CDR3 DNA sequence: TGTGCCAGCAGCTTGTGGTTTTCCGGGACAGGGCGTTTCGTGAACACTGAAGCTTTCTTT. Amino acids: CASSLWFSGTGRFVNTEAFF.

The CDR3 region is CASSIGTSGEADTQYF. The CDR3 DNA is TGTGCCAGTAGTATTGGGACTAGCGGGGAGGCGGATACGCAGTATTTT. The chain has TRBV19 and TRBJ2-3; 13 bases are shared with TRBD2. This CDR3 is built from 16 residues. The V segment lost 3 bases and the J segment 6 bases; nucleotides outside the gene matches: 6. Germline lookup yields CDR1 LNHDA and CDR2 SQIVND (reference sequence).

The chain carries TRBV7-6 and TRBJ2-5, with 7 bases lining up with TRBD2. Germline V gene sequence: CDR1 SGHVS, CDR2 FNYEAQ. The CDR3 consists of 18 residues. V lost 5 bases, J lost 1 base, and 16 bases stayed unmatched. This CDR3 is CASSVRPWSTGGQETQYF. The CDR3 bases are TGTGCCAGCAGCGTCCGCCCATGGTCTACGGGGGGCCAAGAGACCCAGTACTTC.

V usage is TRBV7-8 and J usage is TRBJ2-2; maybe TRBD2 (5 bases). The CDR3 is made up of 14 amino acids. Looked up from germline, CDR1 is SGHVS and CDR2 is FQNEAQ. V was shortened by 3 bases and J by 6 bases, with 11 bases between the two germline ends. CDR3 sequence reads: CASSLRRVAGELFF. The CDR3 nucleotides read TGTGCCAGCAGCTTGAGGCGGGTGGCCGGGGAGCTGTTTTTT.

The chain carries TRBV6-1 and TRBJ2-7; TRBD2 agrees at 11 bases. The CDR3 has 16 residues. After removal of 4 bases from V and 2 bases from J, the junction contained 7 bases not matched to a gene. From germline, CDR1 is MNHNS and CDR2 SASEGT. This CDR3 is CASSVASGGFPYEQYF. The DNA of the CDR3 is TGTGCCAGCAGTGTGGCTAGCGGGGGGTTTCCCTACGAGCAGTACTTC.

The DNA for the CDR3 is TGTGCCAGCAGCCAAGCCTTCCGACAGGCTGGAAACACCATATATTTT. Translating it yields CASSQAFRQAGNTIYF. The chain carries TRBV4-2 and TRBJ1-3; the D gene is possibly TRBD1 (6 bases). With 1 base removed from V and 2 bases from J, the gap between germline ends came to 12 bases. Germline-derived CDR1 and CDR2 are LGHNA and YNFKEQ. The CDR3 length is 16 residues.

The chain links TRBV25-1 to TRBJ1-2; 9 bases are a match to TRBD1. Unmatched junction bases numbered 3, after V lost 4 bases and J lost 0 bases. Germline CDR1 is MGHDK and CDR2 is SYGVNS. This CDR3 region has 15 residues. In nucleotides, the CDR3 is TGTGCCAGCAGTGCTGGGACAGGGCCTAACTATGGCTACACCTTC. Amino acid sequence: CASSAGTGPNYGYTF.

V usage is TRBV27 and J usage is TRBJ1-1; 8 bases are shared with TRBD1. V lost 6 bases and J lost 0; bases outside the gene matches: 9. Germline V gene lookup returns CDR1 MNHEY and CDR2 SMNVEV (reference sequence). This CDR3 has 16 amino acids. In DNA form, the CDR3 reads TGTGCCAGCAGAGGAGGACAGGGTGGATTGAACACTGAAGCTTTCTTT. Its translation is CASRGGQGGLNTEAFF.

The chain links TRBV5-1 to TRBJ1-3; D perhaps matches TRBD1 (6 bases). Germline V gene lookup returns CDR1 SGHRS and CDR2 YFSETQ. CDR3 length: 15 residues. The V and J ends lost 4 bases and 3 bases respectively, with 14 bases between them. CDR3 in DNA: TGCGCCAGCAGCACGATGGGGGCCGGTGGAAACACCATATATTTT. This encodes CASSTMGAGGNTIYF.

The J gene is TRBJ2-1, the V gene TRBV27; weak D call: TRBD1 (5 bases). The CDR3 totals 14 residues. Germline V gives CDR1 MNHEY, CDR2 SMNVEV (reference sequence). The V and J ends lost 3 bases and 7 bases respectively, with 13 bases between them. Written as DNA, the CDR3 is TGTGCCAGCAGTTTTGGGCTACCAGGGAATGAGCAGTTCTTC. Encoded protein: CASSFGLPGNEQFF.

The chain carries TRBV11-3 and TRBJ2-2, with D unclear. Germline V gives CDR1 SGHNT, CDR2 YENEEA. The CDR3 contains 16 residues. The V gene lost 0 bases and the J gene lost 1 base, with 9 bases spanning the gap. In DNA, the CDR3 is TGTGCCAGCAGCTTAGATGGTAGACAGAACACCGGGGAGCTGTTTTTT. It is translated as CASSLDGRQNTGELFF.